This TCR beta chain stems from a study of T-cell memory formation after mild COVID-19. Study background: Largely, TCR clusters stayed within a single donor. Whole-study results and caveats: Certain responding clones were present in pre-infection memory, suggesting participation of cross-reactive memory.

TCRdb redid the calling of the 5' RACE reads with MiXCR, one entry per CDR3 protein. The sample yields hundreds of thousands of distinct CDR3 sequences, 17% seen once. Looked up from germline, CDR1 is MGHDK and CDR2 is SYGVNS. The V segment lost 4 bases and the J segment 4 bases; nucleotides outside the gene matches: 3. The CDR3 covers 13 residues. This clonotype came up many times. Its target is not known. The gene calls are TRBV25-1 and TRBJ1-2; 7 bases fit TRBD1. The receptor's source is an adult woman who had mild COVID-19 (a few samples of this study predate the infection). Cell type and time point are not known. The sequenced material came from PBMCs or a T cell subset sorted from them (not recorded which). The CDR3 region is CASSGQGLYGYTF. The CDR3 DNA reads as TGTGCCAGCAGTGGACAGGGCCTCTATGGCTACACCTTC.